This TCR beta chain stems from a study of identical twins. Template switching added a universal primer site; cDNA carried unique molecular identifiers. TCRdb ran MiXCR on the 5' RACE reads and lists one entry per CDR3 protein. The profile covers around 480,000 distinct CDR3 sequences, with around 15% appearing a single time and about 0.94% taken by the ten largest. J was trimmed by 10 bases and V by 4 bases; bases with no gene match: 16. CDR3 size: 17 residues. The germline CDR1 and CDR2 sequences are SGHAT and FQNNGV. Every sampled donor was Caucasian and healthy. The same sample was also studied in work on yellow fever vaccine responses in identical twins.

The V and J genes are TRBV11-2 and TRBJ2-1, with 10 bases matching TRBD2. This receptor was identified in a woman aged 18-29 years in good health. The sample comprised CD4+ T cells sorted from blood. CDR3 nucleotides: TGTGCCAGCAGCTCCGAAGCAGCTAGCGGGAGAGTAGGAGAGCAGTTCTTC. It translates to CASSSEAASGRVGEQFF.